The 8 T cell receptor beta chains listed next were all sequenced from one sample in a study of T cell responses to AZD1222 COVID-19 vaccine. Profiled with immunoSEQ multiplex PCR; TCRdb holds only in-frame clones, not every one. Among roughly 85,000 clones listed, about 90% were seen once. Specimen: peripheral blood, collected on day 0 of AZD1222 vaccination. The source of these receptors is an adult in good health.

The chain recombines TRBV19 with TRBJ2-1, with D tentatively TRBD2 (5 bases). Trimming removed 5 bases from V and 2 bases from J, with 13 bases in between. This CDR3 comprises 15 residues. The germline CDR1 and CDR2 sequences are LNHDA and SQIVND (reference sequence). CDR3 residues: CASSSRRATYNEQFF. CDR3 sequence (DNA): TGTGCCAGTAGTTCGAGGCGGGCGACCTACAATGAGCAGTTCTTC.

The genes are TRBV6-6 and TRBJ1-2, with 9 bases matching TRBD1. The germline CDR1 and CDR2 sequences are MNHNY and SVGAGI (reference sequence). Trimming cost V 6 bases and J 7 bases; bases outside gene matches: 9. The CDR3 contains 14 residues. In DNA form, the CDR3 reads TGTGCCAGCAGAAGCTCCGGGACAGGGTTTGGCTACACCTTC. Its translation is CASRSSGTGFGYTF.

In nucleotides, the CDR3 is TGTGCCAGCAGCGTGATGGGACAGCTCAATCAGCCCCAGCATTTT. Amino acids: CASSVMGQLNQPQHF. V usage is TRBV5-6 and J usage is TRBJ1-5; 7 nucleotides align to TRBD1. J was trimmed by 3 bases and V by 4 bases; bases with no gene match: 7. CDR3 length equals 15 residues. Germline-derived CDR1 and CDR2 are SGHDT and YYEEEE.

The chain carries TRBV5-1 and TRBJ2-1; 8 bases align to TRBD2. V lost 1 base and J lost 10; bases outside the gene matches: 7. The CDR3 is made up of 14 amino acids. The germline gives CDR1 SGHRS, CDR2 YFSETQ. CDR3 in amino acids: CASSLTAGGYEQFF. CDR3 nucleotide sequence: TGCGCCAGCAGCTTGACCGCGGGGGGATACGAGCAGTTCTTC.

CDR3 protein: CASSLEAGSNGYTF. In DNA form, the CDR3 reads TGTGCCAGCAGCTTAGAGGCCGGGAGCAATGGCTACACCTTC. The V gene is TRBV7-9, the J gene TRBJ1-2; D unresolved. V gave up 1 base and J gave up 6 bases, with 12 bases separating them. The CDR3 sequence is 14 residues long. Germline V gene lookup returns CDR1 SEHNR and CDR2 FQNEAQ (reference sequence).

The gene calls are TRBV28 and TRBJ1-5, with 10 bases fitting TRBD1. The CDR3 totals 14 residues. CDR1 MDHEN and CDR2 SYDVKM come from the germline V gene. Trimming cost V 6 bases and J 7 bases; bases outside gene matches: 6. The CDR3 sequence is CASRVGTGAQPQHF. Here the CDR3 DNA reads TGTGCCAGCAGGGTCGGGACAGGGGCCCAGCCCCAGCATTTT.

In this sample, this clone turned up once. V and J are TRBV24-1 and TRBJ2-3; a weak D match, TRBD2 (6 bases). CDR1 and CDR2 from the germline V gene are KGHDR and SFDVKD. Trimming pared 3 bases from V and 0 bases from J, leaving 12 bases between. This CDR3 has 16 residues. CDR3 DNA sequence: TGTGCCACCAGTGATAGGCGGGGCCTTAGCACAGATACGCAGTATTTT. It translates to CATSDRRGLSTDTQYF.

The count of this clone is one. This sample also contains other DNA sequences that code for the same CDR3. This chain connects TRBV9 to TRBJ1-1; a weak D match, TRBD1 (5 bases). This CDR3 has 14 amino acids. Germline V gene data show CDR1 as SGDLS and CDR2 as YYNGEE. V lost 0 bases and J lost 4, with 10 bases in between. The CDR3 DNA reads as TGTGCCAGCAGCGTAGGAGGGGAAGGCACTGAAGCTTTCTTT. Residues: CASSVGGEGTEAFF.